The clone carrying this TCR beta chain has a count of ten or more. Its antigen is not known. The germline V and J ends were trimmed by 0 bases and 6 bases, with 6 bases remaining between them. The CDR3 covers 13 residues. CDR1 is SGDLS and CDR2 is YYNGEE in the germline V gene. This sample was taken from a study of spatial heterogeneity in lung cancer. Study in general: Each unique TCR and UMI combination was seen more than ten times on average in raw reads.

As to time point: sample taken at primary tumor resection. Unsorted whole RNA from tumor, nontumor lung or frozen PBMC underwent sequencing. Study-level findings and limits: Among blood samples, ubiquitous expanded tumor TCRs appeared more at resection than at follow-up.

Using its own MiXCR run on the 5' RACE reads, TCRdb lists one record per CDR3 protein. The top ten clones hold approximately 30% of a sample with 40,000 or so distinct CDR3 sequences, approximately 7.5% of them seen once. The sequence came from a male donor with early-stage non-small cell lung cancer. This chain joins TRBV9 and TRBJ2-2; no firm D call. This specimen consisted of PBMCs, obtained at surgery. CDR3 region: CASSVEASGELFF. In nucleotides, the CDR3 is TGTGCCAGCAGCGTAGAGGCATCCGGGGAGCTGTTTTTT.